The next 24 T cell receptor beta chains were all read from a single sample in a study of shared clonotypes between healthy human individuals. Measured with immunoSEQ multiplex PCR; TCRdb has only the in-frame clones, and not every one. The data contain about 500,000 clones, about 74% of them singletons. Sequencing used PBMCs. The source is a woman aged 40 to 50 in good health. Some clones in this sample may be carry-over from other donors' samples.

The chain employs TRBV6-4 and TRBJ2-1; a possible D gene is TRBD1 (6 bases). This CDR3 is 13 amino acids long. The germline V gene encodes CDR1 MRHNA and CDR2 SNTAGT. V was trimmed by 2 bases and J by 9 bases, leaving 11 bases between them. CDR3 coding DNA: TGTGCCAGCAGTGACAGGGAACAGGGTGAGCAGTTCTTC. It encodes CASSDREQGEQFF.

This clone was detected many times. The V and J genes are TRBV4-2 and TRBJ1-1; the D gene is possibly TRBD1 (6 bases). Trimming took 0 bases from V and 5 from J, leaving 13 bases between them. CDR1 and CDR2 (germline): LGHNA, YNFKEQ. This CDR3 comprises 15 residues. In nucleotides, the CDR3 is TGTGCCAGCAGCCAAGAGGGGGGGGCGGGTACTGAAGCTTTCTTT. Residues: CASSQEGGAGTEAFF.

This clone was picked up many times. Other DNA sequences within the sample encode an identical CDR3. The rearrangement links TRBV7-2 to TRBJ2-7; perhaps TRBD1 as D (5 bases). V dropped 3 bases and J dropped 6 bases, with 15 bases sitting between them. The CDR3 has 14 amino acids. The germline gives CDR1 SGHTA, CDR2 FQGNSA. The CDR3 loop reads CASSFLSQGSEQYF. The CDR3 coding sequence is TGTGCCAGCAGCTTTCTCAGCCAGGGTAGCGAGCAGTACTTC.

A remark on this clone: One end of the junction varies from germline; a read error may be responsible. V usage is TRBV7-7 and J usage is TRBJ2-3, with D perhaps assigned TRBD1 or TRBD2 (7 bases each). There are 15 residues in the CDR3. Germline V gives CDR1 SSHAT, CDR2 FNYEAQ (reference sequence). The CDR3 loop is CASSPQGGKGDTQYF. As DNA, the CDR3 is TGTGCTAGCAGCCCCCAGGGGGGGAAAGGGGATACGCAGTATTTT. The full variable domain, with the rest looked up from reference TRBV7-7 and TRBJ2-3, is GAGVSQSPRYKVTKRGQDVTLRCDPISSHATLYWYQQALGQGPEFLTYFNYEAQPDKSGLPSDRFSAERPEGSISTLTIQRTEQRDSAMYRCASSPQGGKGDTQYFGPGTRLTVL.

The DNA for the CDR3 is TGTGCCATCAGTGGTAGCGGGAACTACGAGCAGTACTTC. It codes for CAISGSGNYEQYF. This chain connects TRBV10-3 to TRBJ2-7; 8 positions match TRBD2. The CDR3 is 13 residues long. The ends lost 4 bases at V and 3 bases at J; junction bases unmatched: 2. Germline loops: CDR1 ENHRY, CDR2 SYGVKD.

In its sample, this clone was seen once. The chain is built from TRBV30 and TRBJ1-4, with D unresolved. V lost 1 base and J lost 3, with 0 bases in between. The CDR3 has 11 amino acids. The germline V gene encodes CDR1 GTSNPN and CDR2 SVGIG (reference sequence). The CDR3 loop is CAWSANEKLFF. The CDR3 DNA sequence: TGTGCCTGGAGTGCTAATGAAAAACTGTTTTTT.

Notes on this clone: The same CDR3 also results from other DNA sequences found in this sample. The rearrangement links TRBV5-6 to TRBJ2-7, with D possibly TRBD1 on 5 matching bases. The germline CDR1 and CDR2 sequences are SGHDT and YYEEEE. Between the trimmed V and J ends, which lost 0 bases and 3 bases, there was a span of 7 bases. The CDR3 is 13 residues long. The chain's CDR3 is CASSLGQSYEQYF. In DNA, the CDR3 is TGTGCCAGCAGCTTGGGACAGAGCTACGAGCAGTACTTC.

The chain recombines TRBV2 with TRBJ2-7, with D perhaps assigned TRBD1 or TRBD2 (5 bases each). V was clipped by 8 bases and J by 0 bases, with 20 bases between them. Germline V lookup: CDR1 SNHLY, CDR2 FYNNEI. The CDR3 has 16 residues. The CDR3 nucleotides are TGTGCCAGCCGACCGGGGACCGACATAAGCTCCTACGAGCAGTACTTC. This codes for CASRPGTDISSYEQYF.

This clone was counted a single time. This CDR3 is CASSFAQGGSYEQYF. The CDR3 nucleotides read TGTGCCAGCAGCTTTGCCCAAGGAGGGTCCTACGAGCAGTACTTC. This chain joins TRBV5-4 and TRBJ2-7; D might be TRBD2 (6 bases). Trimming stripped 2 bases from V and 1 base from J, with 13 bases between. The CDR3 covers 15 residues. Germline loops: CDR1 SGHNT, CDR2 YYREEE (reference sequence).

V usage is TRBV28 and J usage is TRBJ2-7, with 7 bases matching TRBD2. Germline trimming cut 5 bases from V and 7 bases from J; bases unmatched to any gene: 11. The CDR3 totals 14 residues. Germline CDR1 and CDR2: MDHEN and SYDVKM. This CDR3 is CASSRRTSRGEQYF. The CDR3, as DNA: TGTGCCAGCAGTAGGAGGACTAGTCGGGGGGAGCAGTACTTC.

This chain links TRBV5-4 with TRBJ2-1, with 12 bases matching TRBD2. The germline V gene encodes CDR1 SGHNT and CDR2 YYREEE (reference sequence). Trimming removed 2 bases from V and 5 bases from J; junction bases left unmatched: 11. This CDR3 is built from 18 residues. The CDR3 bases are TGTGCCAGCAGCTTCGGGACTAGCGGGCAAAGACCTAACAATGAGCAGTTCTTC. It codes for CASSFGTSGQRPNNEQFF.

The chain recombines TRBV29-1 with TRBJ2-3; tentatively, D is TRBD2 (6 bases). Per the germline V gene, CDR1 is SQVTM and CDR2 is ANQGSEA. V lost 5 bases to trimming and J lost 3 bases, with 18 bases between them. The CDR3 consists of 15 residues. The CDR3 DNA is TGCAGCGTTACCAAAACGGGAGTAGGGACAGATACGCAGTATTTT. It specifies CSVTKTGVGTDTQYF.

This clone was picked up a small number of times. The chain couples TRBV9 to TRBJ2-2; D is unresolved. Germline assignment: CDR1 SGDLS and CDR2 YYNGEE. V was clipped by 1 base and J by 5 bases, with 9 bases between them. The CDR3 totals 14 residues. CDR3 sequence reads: CASSVQGLTGELFF. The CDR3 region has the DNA TGTGCCAGCAGCGTACAAGGTCTTACCGGGGAGCTGTTTTTT.

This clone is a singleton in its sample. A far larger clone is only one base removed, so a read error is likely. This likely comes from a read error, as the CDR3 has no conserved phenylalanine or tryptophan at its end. CDR3 nucleotides: TGTGCCAGTACTTCGCCGGGACTAATCTACGAGCAGTACCTC. Amino acids: CASTSPGLIYEQYL. The chain has TRBV19 and TRBJ2-7; 7 nucleotides agree with TRBD2. The germline CDR1 and CDR2 sequences are LNHDA and SQIVND (reference sequence). The CDR3 is 14 amino acids. V was pared by 7 bases and J by 3 bases, with 9 bases of the junction left unmatched.

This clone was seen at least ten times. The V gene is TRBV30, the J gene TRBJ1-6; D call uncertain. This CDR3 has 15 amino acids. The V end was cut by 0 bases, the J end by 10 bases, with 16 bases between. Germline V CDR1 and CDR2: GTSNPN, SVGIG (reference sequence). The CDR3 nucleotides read TGTGCCTGGAGTGTACAATTCGGCGGGAGCTCACCCCTCCACTTT. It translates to CAWSVQFGGSSPLHF.

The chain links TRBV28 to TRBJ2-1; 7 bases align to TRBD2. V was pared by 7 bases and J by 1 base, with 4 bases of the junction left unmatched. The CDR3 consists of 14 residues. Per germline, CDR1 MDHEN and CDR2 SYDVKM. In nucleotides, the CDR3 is TGTGCCAGCAACGGGAGGCAGTCCTACAATGAGCAGTTCTTC. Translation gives CASNGRQSYNEQFF.

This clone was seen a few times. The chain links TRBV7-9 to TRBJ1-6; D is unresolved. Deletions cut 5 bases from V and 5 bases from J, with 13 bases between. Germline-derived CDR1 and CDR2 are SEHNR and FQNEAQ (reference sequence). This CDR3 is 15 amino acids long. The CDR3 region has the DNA TGTGCCAGCAGCACTCCCGGGGTCCATAATTCACCCCTCCACTTT. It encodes CASSTPGVHNSPLHF.

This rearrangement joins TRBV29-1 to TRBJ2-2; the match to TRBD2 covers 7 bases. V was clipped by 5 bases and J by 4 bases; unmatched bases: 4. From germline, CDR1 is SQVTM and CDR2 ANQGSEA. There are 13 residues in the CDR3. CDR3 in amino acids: CSVNPSGTGELFF. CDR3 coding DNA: TGCAGCGTTAACCCTAGCGGCACCGGGGAGCTGTTTTTT.

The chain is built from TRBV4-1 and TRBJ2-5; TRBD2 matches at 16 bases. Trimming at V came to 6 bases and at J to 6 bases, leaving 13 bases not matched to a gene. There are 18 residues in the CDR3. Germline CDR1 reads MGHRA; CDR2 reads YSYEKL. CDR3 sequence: CASSLGVGLAGGPQTQYF. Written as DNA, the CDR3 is TGCGCCAGCAGTCTGGGGGTGGGACTAGCGGGAGGGCCGCAGACCCAGTACTTC.

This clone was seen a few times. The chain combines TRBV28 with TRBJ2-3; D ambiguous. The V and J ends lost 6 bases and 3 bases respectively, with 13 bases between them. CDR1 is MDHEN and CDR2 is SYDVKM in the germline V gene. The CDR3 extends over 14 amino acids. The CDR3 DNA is TGTGCCAGCAGCCTACTGCTGGATACAGATACGCAGTATTTT. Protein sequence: CASSLLLDTDTQYF. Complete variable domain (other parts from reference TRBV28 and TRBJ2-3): DVKVTQSSRYLVKRTGEKVFLECVQDMDHENMFWYRQDPGLGLRLIYFSYDVKMKEKGDIPEGYSVSREKKERFSLILESASTNQTSMYLCASSLLLDTDTQYFGPGTRLTVL.

This CDR3 is CAGALAETQYF. The CDR3 DNA follows: TGTGCCGGAGCACTAGCGGAGACCCAGTACTTC. The V and J genes are TRBV30 and TRBJ2-5, with 7 bases matching TRBD2. Trimming cost V 8 bases and J 5 bases; bases outside gene matches: 5. Germline V CDR1 and CDR2: GTSNPN, SVGIG (reference sequence). The CDR3 extends over 11 amino acids.

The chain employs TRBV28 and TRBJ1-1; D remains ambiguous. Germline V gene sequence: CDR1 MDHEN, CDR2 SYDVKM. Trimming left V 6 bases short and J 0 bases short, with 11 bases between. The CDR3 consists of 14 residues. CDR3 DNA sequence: TGTGCCAGCAGGATAGGACGGGTGAACACTGAAGCTTTCTTT. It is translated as CASRIGRVNTEAFF.

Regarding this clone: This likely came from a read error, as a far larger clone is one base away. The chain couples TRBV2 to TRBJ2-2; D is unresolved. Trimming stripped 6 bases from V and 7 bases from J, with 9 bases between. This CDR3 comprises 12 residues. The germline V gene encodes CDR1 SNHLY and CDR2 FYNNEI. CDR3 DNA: TGTGCCAGCAGGCCCTACATCGGGGAGCTGTTTTTT. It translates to CASRPYIGELFF.

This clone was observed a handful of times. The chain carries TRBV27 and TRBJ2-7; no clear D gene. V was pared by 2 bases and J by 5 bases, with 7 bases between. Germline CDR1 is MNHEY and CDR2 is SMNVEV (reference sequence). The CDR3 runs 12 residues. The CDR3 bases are TGTGCCAGCAGTTTAAACCGCAACGAGCAGTACTTC. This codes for CASSLNRNEQYF.